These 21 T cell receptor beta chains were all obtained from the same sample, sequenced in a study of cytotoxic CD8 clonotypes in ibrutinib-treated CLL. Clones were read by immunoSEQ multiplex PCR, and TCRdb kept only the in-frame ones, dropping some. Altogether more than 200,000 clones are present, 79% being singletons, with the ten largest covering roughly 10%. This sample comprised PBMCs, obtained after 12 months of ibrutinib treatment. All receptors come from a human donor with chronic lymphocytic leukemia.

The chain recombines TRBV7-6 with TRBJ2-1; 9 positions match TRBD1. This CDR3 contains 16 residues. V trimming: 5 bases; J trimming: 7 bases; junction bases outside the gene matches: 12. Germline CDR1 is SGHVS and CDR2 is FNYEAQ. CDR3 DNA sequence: TGTGCCAGCAGCCCCGCCGGGGGGACAGGGTGGAATGAGCAGTTCTTC. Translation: CASSPAGGTGWNEQFF. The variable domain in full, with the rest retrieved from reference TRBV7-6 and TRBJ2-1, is GAGVSQSPRYKVTKRGQDVALRCDPISGHVSLYWYRQALGQGPEFLTYFNYEAQQDKSGLPNDRFSAERPEGSISTLTIQRTEQRDSAMYRCASSPAGGTGWNEQFFGPGTRLTVL.

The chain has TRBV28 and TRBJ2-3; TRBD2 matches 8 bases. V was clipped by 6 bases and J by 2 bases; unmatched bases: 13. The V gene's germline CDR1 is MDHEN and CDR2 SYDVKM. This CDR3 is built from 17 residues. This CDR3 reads CASSYGLAGAFTDTQYF. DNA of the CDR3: TGTGCCAGCAGCTATGGACTAGCCGGTGCATTCACAGATACGCAGTATTTT.

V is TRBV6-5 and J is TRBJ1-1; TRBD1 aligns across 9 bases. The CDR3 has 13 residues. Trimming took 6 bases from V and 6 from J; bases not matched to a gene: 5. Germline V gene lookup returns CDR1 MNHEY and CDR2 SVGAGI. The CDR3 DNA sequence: TGTGCCAGCAGCCGGGACAGGGACGCTGAAGCTTTCTTT. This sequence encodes CASSRDRDAEAFF.

The chain's CDR3 is CASSSGGLANYNEQFF. DNA for the CDR3: TGTGCCAGCAGCTCGGGGGGACTAGCGAATTACAATGAGCAGTTCTTC. The V gene is TRBV11-3, the J gene TRBJ2-1, with 10 positions matching TRBD2. This CDR3 is 16 amino acids long. In germline, CDR1 is SGHNT, CDR2 YENEEA. V dropped 4 bases and J dropped 4; count of bases not matched to a gene: 7.

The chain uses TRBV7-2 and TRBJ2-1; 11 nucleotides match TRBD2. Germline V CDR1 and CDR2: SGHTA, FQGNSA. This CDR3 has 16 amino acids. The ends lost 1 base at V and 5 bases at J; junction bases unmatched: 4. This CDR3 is CASSLDLAGGHNEQFF. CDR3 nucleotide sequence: TGTGCCAGCAGCTTAGATCTAGCGGGGGGTCACAATGAGCAGTTCTTC.

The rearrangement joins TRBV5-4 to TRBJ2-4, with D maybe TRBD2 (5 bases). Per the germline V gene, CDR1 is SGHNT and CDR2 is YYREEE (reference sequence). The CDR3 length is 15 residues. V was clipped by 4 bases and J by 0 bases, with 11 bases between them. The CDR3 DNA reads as TGTGCCAGCAGCCGCGTCGGGGTAGCCAAAAACATTCAGTACTTC. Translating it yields CASSRVGVAKNIQYF.

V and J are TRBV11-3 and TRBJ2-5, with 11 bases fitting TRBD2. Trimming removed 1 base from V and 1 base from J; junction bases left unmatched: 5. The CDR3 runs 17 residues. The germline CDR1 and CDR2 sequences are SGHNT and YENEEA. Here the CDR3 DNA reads TGTGCCAGCAGCTTAGGGGGTACTAGCGGGAGCCAAGAGACCCAGTACTTC. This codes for CASSLGGTSGSQETQYF.

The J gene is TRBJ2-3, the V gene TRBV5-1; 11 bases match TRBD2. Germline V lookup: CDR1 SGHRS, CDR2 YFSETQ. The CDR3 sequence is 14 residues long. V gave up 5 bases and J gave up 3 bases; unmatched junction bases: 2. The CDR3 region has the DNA TGCGCCAGCAGACTAGCGGGGGAGACAGATACGCAGTATTTT. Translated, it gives CASRLAGETDTQYF. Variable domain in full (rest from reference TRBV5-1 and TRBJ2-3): KAGVTQTPRYLIKTRGQQVTLSCSPISGHRSVSWYQQTPGQGLQFLFEYFSETQRNKGNFPGRFSGRQFSNSRSEMNVSTLELGDSALYLCASRLAGETDTQYFGPGTRLTVL.

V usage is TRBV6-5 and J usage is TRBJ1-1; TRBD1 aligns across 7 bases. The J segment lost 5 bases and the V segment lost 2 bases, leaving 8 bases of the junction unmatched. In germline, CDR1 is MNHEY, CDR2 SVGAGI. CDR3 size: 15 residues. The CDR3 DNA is TGTGCCAGCAGTTACGCAAGGACAGGAGGAACTGAAGCTTTCTTT. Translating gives CASSYARTGGTEAFF.

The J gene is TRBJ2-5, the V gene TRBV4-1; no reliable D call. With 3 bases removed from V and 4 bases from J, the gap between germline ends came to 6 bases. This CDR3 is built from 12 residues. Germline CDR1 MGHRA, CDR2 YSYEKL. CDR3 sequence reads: CASSQGLETQYF. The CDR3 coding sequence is TGCGCCAGCAGCCAGGGATTAGAGACCCAGTACTTC.

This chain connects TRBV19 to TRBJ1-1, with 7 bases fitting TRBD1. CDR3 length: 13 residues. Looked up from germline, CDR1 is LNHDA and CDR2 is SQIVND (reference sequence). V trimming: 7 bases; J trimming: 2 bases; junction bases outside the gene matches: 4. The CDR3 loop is CASTRTGNTEAFF. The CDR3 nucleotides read TGTGCCAGTACCCGGACAGGAAACACTGAAGCTTTCTTT.

CDR3 in DNA: TGCGCCAGCAGCCAAGGCGTACAGGGGGCGCCCAACTATGGCTACACCTTC. Residues: CASSQGVQGAPNYGYTF. The chain uses TRBV4-1 and TRBJ1-2; 9 nucleotides agree with TRBD1. The CDR3 sequence is 17 residues long. Germline trimming cut 1 base from V and 2 bases from J; bases unmatched to any gene: 8. Germline lookup yields CDR1 MGHRA and CDR2 YSYEKL.

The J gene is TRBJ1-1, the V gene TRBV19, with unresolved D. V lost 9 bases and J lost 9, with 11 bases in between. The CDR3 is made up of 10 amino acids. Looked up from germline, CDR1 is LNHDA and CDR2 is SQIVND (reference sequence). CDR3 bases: TGTGCCAGGACGGGGTCCCAAGCTTTCTTT. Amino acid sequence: CARTGSQAFF.

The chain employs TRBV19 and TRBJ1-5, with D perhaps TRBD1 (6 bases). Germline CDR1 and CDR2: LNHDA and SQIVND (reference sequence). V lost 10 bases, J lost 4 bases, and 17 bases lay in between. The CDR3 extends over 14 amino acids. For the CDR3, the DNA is TGTGCCACAAAAGAGGGGGACCGGAATCAGCCCCAGCATTTT. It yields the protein CATKEGDRNQPQHF.

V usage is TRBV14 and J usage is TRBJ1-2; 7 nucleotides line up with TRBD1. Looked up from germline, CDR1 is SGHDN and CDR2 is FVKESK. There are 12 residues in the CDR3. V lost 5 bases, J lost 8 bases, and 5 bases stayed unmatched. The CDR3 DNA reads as TGTGCCAGCAGCTCGACAGGGTTCGGCTACACCTTC. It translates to CASSSTGFGYTF.

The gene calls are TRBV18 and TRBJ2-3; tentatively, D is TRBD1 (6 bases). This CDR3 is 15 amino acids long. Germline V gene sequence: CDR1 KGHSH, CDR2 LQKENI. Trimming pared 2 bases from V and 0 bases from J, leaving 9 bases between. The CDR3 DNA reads TGTGCCAGCTCACCATTAGGGGGTAGCACAGATACGCAGTATTTT. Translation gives CASSPLGGSTDTQYF.

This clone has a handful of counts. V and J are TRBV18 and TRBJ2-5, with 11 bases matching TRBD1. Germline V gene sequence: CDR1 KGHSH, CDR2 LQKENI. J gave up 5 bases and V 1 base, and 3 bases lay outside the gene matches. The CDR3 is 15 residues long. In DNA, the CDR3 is TGTGCCAGCTCACCACTCGGGACAGGGGGGGAGACCCAGTACTTC. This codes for CASSPLGTGGETQYF.

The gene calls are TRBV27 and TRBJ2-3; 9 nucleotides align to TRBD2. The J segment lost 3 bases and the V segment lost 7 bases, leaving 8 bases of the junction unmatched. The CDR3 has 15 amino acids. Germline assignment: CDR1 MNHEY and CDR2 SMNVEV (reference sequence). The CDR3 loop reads CASNRAGGPTDTQYF. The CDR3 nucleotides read TGTGCCAGCAACAGAGCGGGGGGACCGACAGATACGCAGTATTTT.

The DNA for the CDR3 is TGTGCCAGCAGTTACTCGTCCGCCGGGGAAAACACCATATATTTT. This encodes CASSYSSAGENTIYF. The rearrangement joins TRBV6-5 to TRBJ1-3; D is ambiguous. The germline gives CDR1 MNHEY, CDR2 SVGAGI. V lost 0 bases and J lost 6, with 12 bases in between. The CDR3 consists of 15 residues.

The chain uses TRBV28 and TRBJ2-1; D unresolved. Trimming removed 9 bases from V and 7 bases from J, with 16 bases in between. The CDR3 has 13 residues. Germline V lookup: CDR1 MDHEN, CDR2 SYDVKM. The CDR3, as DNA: TGTGCCAGACGAGGTTCCCTGGGGAATGAGCAGTTCTTC. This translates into CARRGSLGNEQFF.

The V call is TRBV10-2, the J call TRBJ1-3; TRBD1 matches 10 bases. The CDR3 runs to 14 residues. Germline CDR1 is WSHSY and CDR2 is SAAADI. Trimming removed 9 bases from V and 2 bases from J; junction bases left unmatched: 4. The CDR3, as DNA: TGCGCCAGTGGGACAGGGGTAACTGGAAACACCATATATTTT. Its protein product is CASGTGVTGNTIYF.